This passage covers 5 T cell receptor beta chains from one sample sequenced in a study of blood T cells in healthy people across ages. With a J-beta primer mix and a sample-barcoded 5' primer, a second PCR ran about 7 to 12 cycles. One entry per CDR3 protein, called by TCRdb with MiXCR from the 5' RACE reads. The sample consists of about 1.6 million distinct CDR3 sequences, about 35% of them appearing once. The specimen was blood. Receptors were obtained from a woman between 25 and 40 years old in good health.

The chain is built from TRBV7-2 and TRBJ2-1; 9 nucleotides line up with TRBD1. With V trimmed by 4 bases and J by 3 bases, 7 bases remained unmatched. Germline CDR1 SGHTA, CDR2 FQGNSA. CDR3 length: 16 amino acids. CDR3 protein: CASSSTGTGIYNEQFF. The DNA for the CDR3 is TGTGCCAGCAGCTCGACCGGGACAGGGATCTACAATGAGCAGTTCTTC.

V gene TRBV6-5 combines with J gene TRBJ2-1; 7 bases are a match to TRBD2. The CDR3 spans 16 residues. Trimming removed 6 bases from V and 2 bases from J; junction bases left unmatched: 10. From germline, CDR1 is MNHEY and CDR2 SVGAGI. CDR3 coding DNA: TGTGCCAGCAGCCGGACTAGTCTTGGTGCCTACAATGAGCAGTTCTTC. This encodes CASSRTSLGAYNEQFF.

The chain couples TRBV27 to TRBJ1-2; TRBD1 might be the D (5 bases). V shed 5 bases and J shed 7 bases, with 23 bases lying between them. The CDR3 covers 16 residues. CDR1 is MNHEY, CDR2 SMNVEV, per germline (reference sequence). CDR3 nucleotides: TGTGCCAGCAGTGGGGGGACTTTGCGAGGGTCGAGTGGCTACACCTTC. This encodes CASSGGTLRGSSGYTF.

In this sample, this clonotype turned up a few times. The V gene is TRBV3-1, the J gene TRBJ2-1; the D gene could be TRBD1 or TRBD2 (5 bases each). Trimming cost V 0 bases and J 4 bases, with 13 bases left between them. The CDR3 has 16 residues. Germline V gene sequence: CDR1 LGHDT, CDR2 YNNKEL (reference sequence). DNA of the CDR3: TGTGCCAGCAGCCAAGACTGGGACCCTGTATACAATGAGCAGTTCTTC. It specifies CASSQDWDPVYNEQFF.

This chain links TRBV5-1 with TRBJ2-3, with no clear D. This CDR3 is 15 amino acids long. V shed 4 bases and J shed 7 bases, with 19 bases lying between them. Germline V gene data show CDR1 as SGHRS and CDR2 as YFSETQ. CDR3 nucleotides: TGCGCCAGCAGCGTGGATGGGCCCGAATTCAATACGCAGTATTTT. Amino acid sequence: CASSVDGPEFNTQYF.